This TCR beta chain was obtained from a study of radiotherapy plus CTLA-4 blockade in lung cancer. Study context: Objective responses emerged in around 19% of patients, and roughly 28% attained disease control.

Assay: immunoSEQ multiplex PCR; the TCRdb copy retains only in-frame clones and omits some. The data contain 52,000 or so clones, under 85% of them singletons. This clone has only a few counts. V lost 3 bases to trimming and J lost 0 bases, with 8 bases between them. This CDR3 region has 14 residues. CDR1 and CDR2 (germline): LNHNV, YYDKDF (reference sequence). The input for sequencing was peripheral blood, taken from a patient treated with radiotherapy plus ipilimumab. This sequence joins TRBV15 and TRBJ1-2, with D maybe TRBD1 (6 bases). The TCR sequence derives from a human donor with non-small cell lung cancer who had a partial response to radiotherapy plus ipilimumab. The CDR3 reads CATSRGAANYGYTF. The DNA of the CDR3 is TGTGCCACCAGCAGGGGGGCAGCTAACTATGGCTACACCTTC.